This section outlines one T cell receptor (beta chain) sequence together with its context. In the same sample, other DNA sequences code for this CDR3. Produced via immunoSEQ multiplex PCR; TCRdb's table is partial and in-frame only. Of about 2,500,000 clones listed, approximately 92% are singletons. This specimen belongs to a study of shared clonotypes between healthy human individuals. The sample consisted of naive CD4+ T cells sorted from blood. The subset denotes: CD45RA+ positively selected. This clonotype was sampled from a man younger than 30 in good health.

CDR3 nucleotides: TGTGCCAGCAGTTACGGCGGGAGGCCCTACAATGAGCAGTTCTTC. This translates into CASSYGGRPYNEQFF. The chain recombines TRBV6-5 with TRBJ2-1, with 8 positions matching TRBD2. V gave up 2 bases and J gave up 2 bases; unmatched junction bases: 2. The CDR3 contains 15 residues. Germline CDR1 reads MNHEY; CDR2 reads SVGAGI.